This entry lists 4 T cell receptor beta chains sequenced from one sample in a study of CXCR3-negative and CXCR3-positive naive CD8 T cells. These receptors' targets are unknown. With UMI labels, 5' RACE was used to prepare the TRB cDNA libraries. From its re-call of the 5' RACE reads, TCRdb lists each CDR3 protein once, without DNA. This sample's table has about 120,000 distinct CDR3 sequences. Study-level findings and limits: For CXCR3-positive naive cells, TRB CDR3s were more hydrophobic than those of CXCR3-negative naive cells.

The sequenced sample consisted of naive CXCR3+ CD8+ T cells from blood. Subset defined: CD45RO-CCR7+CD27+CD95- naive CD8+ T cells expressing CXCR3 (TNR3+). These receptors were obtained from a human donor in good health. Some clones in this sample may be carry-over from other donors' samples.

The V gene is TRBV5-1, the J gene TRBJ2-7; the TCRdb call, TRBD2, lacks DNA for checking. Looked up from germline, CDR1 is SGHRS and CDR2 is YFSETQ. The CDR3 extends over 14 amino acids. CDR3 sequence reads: CASSPTSGRGEQYF.

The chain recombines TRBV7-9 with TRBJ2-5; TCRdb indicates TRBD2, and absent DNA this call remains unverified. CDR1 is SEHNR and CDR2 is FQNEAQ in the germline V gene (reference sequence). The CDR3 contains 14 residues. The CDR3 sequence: CASRSEAGIETQYF.

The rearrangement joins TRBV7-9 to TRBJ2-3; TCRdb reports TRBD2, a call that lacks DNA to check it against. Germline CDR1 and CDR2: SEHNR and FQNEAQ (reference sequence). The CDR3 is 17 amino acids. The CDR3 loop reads CASSPWGGRSSTDTQYF.

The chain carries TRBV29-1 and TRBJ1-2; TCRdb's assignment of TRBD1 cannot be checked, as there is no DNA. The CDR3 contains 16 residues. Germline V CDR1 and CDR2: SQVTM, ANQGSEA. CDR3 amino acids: CSVDPQGSLANYGYTF.